Below, 17 T cell receptor beta chains from the same sample are listed, as sequenced in a study of human T cells and chemical hapten exposure. Specified time point: patch test 2, 6 weeks after DPC sensitization. Stated treatment: therapeutic diphenylcyclopropenone sensitization with weekly scalp DPC. One entry per CDR3 protein, called by TCRdb with MiXCR from the RACE reads. The sample lists 73,000 or so distinct CDR3 sequences, 8.5% seen once, with approximately 3.4% in the top ten. Source: whole blood, taken in connection with sensitization to the hapten diphenylcyclopropenone (DPC). The receptors shown here come from a woman in her 50s with alopecia areata. Some clones in this sample may be carry-over from other donors' samples.

This clonotype has a count of ten or more. The genes are TRBV20-1 and TRBJ1-2; D call uncertain. Trimming stripped 0 bases from V and 1 base from J, with 12 bases between. The CDR3 has 15 amino acids. Germline CDR1 and CDR2: DFQATT and SNEGSKA (reference sequence). CDR3 nucleotide sequence: TGCAGTGCTAGAGATGCAGGACCCGATAACTATGGCTACACCTTC. It codes for CSARDAGPDNYGYTF.

The sample holds many counts of this clonotype. The chain is built from TRBV6-2 or TRBV6-3 and TRBJ1-1; D call uncertain. Trimming pared 6 bases from V and 4 bases from J, leaving 6 bases between. The germline gives CDR1 MNHEY, CDR2 SVGEGT. The CDR3 loop spans 11 amino acids. The CDR3 nucleotides are TGTGCCAGCAGGACGGTCACTGAAGCTTTCTTT. It specifies CASRTVTEAFF.

This clonotype showed up just a few times. V and J are TRBV15 and TRBJ2-1; weak D call: TRBD1 (5 bases). With 4 bases removed from V and 3 bases from J, the gap between germline ends came to 16 bases. Germline CDR1 LNHNV, CDR2 YYDKDF (reference sequence). The CDR3 runs 16 residues. This CDR3 is CATSKKGAGRYNEQFF. As DNA, the CDR3 is TGTGCCACCAGCAAAAAAGGAGCAGGGCGCTACAATGAGCAGTTCTTC.

This clonotype turned up a few times. The rearrangement joins TRBV12-5 to TRBJ1-1; a weak D match, TRBD1 (6 bases). This CDR3 is 12 amino acids long. Germline V gene lookup returns CDR1 LGHNT and CDR2 FRNRAP. The germline V and J ends were trimmed by 4 bases and 6 bases, with 9 bases remaining between them. CDR3 DNA sequence: TGTGCTAGTGGTTCCGGGGGCCCTGAAGCTTTCTTT. The encoded protein is CASGSGGPEAFF.

This clonotype was counted only a few times. V is TRBV5-1 and J is TRBJ2-7, with TRBD1 matching over 10 bases. With V trimmed by 5 bases and J by 0 bases, 5 bases remained unmatched. This CDR3 is 15 amino acids long. The germline CDR1 and CDR2 sequences are SGHRS and YFSETQ. CDR3 residues: CASRLGQGSSYEQYF. The CDR3 region has the DNA TGCGCCAGCAGGCTGGGACAGGGGAGCTCCTACGAGCAGTACTTC.

The chain employs TRBV28 and TRBJ2-7; weak D call: TRBD2 (5 bases). V lost 6 bases, J lost 0 bases, and 15 bases lay in between. The CDR3 is 15 residues long. Germline CDR1 and CDR2: MDHEN and SYDVKM. The CDR3 is CASSGIGRGSYEQYF. CDR3 bases: TGTGCCAGCAGCGGCATAGGACGGGGCTCCTACGAGCAGTACTTC.

This clonotype was counted at least ten times. The chain is built from TRBV6-1 and TRBJ2-7, with TRBD1 matching over 7 bases. With 5 bases clipped from V and 5 bases from J, the junction kept 15 bases outside the gene matches. Germline V lookup: CDR1 MNHNS, CDR2 SASEGT. The CDR3 contains 16 residues. As DNA, the CDR3 is TGTGCCAGCAGTCTTAATGGGCGACAGGGACGCCACGAGCAGTACTTC. Translating gives CASSLNGRQGRHEQYF.

In its sample, this clonotype was seen a few times. V and J are TRBV20-1 and TRBJ2-5; D call uncertain. Trimming took 6 bases from V and 4 from J, leaving 12 bases between them. The CDR3 contains 12 residues. Per the germline V gene, CDR1 is DFQATT and CDR2 is SNEGSKA (reference sequence). This CDR3 reads CSAPRQLETQYF. The CDR3 region has the DNA TGCAGTGCCCCCAGGCAGTTAGAGACCCAGTACTTC.

There are many counts of this clonotype. The chain links TRBV2 to TRBJ1-2, with 11 bases identical to TRBD1. This CDR3 comprises 14 residues. Germline CDR1 and CDR2: SNHLY and FYNNEI. V was clipped by 6 bases and J by 2 bases; unmatched bases: 2. CDR3 protein: CASRGQGGNYGYTF. The CDR3 nucleotides read TGTGCCAGCAGGGGACAGGGGGGGAACTATGGCTACACCTTC.

The chain is built from TRBV12-3 or TRBV12-4 and TRBJ1-1; tentative D call: TRBD1 (5 bases). The CDR3 is 18 amino acids. Trimming pared 2 bases from V and 0 bases from J, leaving 19 bases between. The CDR3 DNA reads TGTGCCAGCAGTTTACCGCGGAGGGGCCTCCAGATGAACACTGAAGCTTTCTTT. Its protein is CASSLPRRGLQMNTEAFF.

This clonotype was counted only a few times. V gene TRBV2 combines with J gene TRBJ1-6, with 12 bases matching TRBD1. This CDR3 contains 14 residues. Germline V CDR1 and CDR2: SNHLY, FYNNEI. V lost 6 bases to trimming and J lost 10 bases; unmatched junction nucleotides: 4. The CDR3 coding sequence is TGTGCCAGCAGAACCGGGACAGGGGGCTCACCCCTCCACTTT. Its protein product is CASRTGTGGSPLHF. Looking up the rest from reference TRBV2 and TRBJ1-6 gives the full variable domain: EPEVTQTPSHQVTQMGQEVILRCVPISNHLYFYWYRQILGQKVEFLVSFYNNEISEKSEIFDDQFSVERPDGSNFTLKIRSTKLEDSAMYFCASRTGTGGSPLHFGNGTRLTVT.

J is TRBJ2-3 and V is TRBV4-1; TRBD1 might be the D (5 bases). This CDR3 spans 16 amino acids. Deletions cut 4 bases from V and 1 base from J, with 15 bases between. CDR1 and CDR2 from the germline V gene are MGHRA and YSYEKL. This CDR3 reads CASSPTVFDGTDTQYF. CDR3 DNA: TGCGCCAGCAGCCCGACAGTGTTTGATGGCACAGATACGCAGTATTTT.

This clonotype came up a few times. The chain uses TRBV9 and TRBJ1-4; D gene uncertain. CDR1 and CDR2 from the germline V gene are SGDLS and YYNGEE. V was pared by 0 bases and J by 0 bases, with 12 bases between. The CDR3 has 17 amino acids. The CDR3 region has the DNA TGTGCCAGCAGCGTAGACGGGGAAAGGGCAACTAATGAAAAACTGTTTTTT. Translated: CASSVDGERATNEKLFF.

V usage is TRBV7-9 and J usage is TRBJ2-5; D is possibly TRBD2 (5 bases). V was cut by 1 base and J by 3 bases, with 9 bases left in between. CDR3 length: 14 amino acids. The V gene's germline CDR1 is SEHNR and CDR2 FQNEAQ (reference sequence). The CDR3 is CASSLGGLKETQYF. CDR3 sequence (DNA): TGTGCCAGCAGCTTAGGAGGGCTGAAAGAGACCCAGTACTTC.

This clonotype was detected many times. This chain connects TRBV6-2 or TRBV6-3 to TRBJ1-5, with 7 bases aligning to TRBD1. Germline lookup yields CDR1 MNHEY and CDR2 SVGEGT. The CDR3 is 14 residues long. Losses at the gene ends were 5 bases for V and 6 bases for J; bases not matched to a gene: 7. DNA for the CDR3: TGTGCCAGCAGTACTTCAGGGGGTAGTCAGCCCCAGCATTTT. Protein product: CASSTSGGSQPQHF.

V and J are TRBV3-1 and TRBJ2-3, with unresolved D. The germline CDR1 and CDR2 sequences are LGHDT and YNNKEL (reference sequence). V gave up 6 bases and J gave up 2 bases, with 9 bases separating them. CDR3 length: 13 amino acids. CDR3 sequence (DNA): TGTGCCAGCAGTCCCTACGACACAGATACGCAGTATTTT. This codes for CASSPYDTDTQYF.

The chain joins TRBV28 to TRBJ1-3, with 8 bases matching TRBD1. The germline V gene has CDR1 MDHEN and CDR2 SYDVKM. The J segment lost 5 bases and the V segment lost 2 bases, leaving 11 bases of the junction unmatched. The CDR3 extends over 17 amino acids. Written as DNA, the CDR3 is TGTGCCAGCAGTTTACTGAGGACAGGGCAAATTCGAAACACCATATATTTT. Protein: CASSLLRTGQIRNTIYF. The complete variable domain, with remaining parts taken from reference TRBV28 and TRBJ1-3, reads DVKVTQSSRYLVKRTGEKVFLECVQDMDHENMFWYRQDPGLGLRLIYFSYDVKMKEKGDIPEGYSVSREKKERFSLILESASTNQTSMYLCASSLLRTGQIRNTIYFGEGSWLTVV.